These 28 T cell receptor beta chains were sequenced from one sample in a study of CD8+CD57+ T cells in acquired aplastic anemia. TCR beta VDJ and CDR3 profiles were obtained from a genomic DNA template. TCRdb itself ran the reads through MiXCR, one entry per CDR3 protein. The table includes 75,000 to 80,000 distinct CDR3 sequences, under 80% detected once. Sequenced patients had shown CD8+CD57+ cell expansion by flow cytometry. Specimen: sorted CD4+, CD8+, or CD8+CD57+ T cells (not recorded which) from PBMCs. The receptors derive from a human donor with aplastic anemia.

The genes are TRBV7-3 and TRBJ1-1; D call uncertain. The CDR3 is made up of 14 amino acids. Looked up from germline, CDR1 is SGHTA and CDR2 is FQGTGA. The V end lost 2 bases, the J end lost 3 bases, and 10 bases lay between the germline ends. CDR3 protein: CASSLGPGDTEAFF. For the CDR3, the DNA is TGTGCCAGCAGCTTAGGTCCGGGTGACACTGAAGCTTTCTTT.

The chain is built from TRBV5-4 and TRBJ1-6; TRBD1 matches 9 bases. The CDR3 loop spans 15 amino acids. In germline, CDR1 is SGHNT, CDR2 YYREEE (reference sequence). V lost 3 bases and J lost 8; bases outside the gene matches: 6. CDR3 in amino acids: CASSWRQGDHSPLHF. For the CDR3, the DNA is TGTGCCAGCAGCTGGAGACAGGGGGATCATTCACCCCTCCACTTT.

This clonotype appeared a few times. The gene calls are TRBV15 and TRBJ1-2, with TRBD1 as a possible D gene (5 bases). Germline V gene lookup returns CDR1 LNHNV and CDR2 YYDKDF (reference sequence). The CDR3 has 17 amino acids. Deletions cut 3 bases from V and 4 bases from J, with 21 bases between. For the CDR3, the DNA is TGTGCCACCAGCAGTCCCAATTATCCCCGGGGGAGCTATGGCTACACCTTC. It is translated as CATSSPNYPRGSYGYTF.

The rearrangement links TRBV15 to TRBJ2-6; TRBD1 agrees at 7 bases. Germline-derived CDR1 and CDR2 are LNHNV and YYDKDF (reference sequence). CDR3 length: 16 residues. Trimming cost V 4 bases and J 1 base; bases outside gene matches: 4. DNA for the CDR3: TGTGCCACCAGCACAGTACAGGGGTCTGGGGCCAACGTCCTGACTTTC. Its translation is CATSTVQGSGANVLTF.

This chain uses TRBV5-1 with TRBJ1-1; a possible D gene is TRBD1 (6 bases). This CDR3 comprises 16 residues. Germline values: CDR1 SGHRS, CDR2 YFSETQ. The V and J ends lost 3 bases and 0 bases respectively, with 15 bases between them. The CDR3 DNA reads TGCGCCAGCAGCTGGACAGTCGGGGAAATGAACACTGAAGCTTTCTTT. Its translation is CASSWTVGEMNTEAFF.

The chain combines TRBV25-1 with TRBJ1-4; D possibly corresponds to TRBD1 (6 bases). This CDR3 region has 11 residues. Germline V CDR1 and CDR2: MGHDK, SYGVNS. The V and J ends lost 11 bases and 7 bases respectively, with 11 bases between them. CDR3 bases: TGTGCCTCACAGGGAGGTGAAAAACTGTTTTTT. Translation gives CASQGGEKLFF. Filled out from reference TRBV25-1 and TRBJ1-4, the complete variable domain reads EADIYQTPRYLVIGTGKKITLECSQTMGHDKMYWYQQDPGMELHLIHYSYGVNSTEKGDLSSESTVSRIRTEHFPLTLESARPSHTSQYLCASQGGEKLFFGSGTQLSVL.

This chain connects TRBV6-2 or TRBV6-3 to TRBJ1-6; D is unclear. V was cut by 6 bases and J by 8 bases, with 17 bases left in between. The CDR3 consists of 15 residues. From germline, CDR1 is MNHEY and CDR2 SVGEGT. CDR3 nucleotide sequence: TGTGCCAGCAGCGTAGGTTCGGCAGAGCATTCACCCCTCCACTTT. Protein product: CASSVGSAEHSPLHF.

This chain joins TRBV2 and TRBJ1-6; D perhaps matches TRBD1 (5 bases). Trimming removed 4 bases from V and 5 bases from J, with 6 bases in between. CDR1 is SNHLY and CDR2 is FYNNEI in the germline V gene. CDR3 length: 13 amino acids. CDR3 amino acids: CASSGGDNSPLHF. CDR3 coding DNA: TGTGCCAGCAGTGGAGGGGATAATTCACCCCTCCACTTT.

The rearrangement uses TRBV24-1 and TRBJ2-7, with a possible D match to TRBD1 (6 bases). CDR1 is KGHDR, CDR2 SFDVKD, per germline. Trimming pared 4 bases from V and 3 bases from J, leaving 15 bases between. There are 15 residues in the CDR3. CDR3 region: CATSEHRVGFYEQYF. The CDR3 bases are TGTGCCACCAGTGAGCACAGGGTGGGCTTCTACGAGCAGTACTTC.

The CDR3 sequence is CATSRDWGVLGEQYF. The CDR3 nucleotides are TGTGCCACCAGCAGAGACTGGGGGGTCTTAGGAGAGCAGTACTTC. This chain connects TRBV15 to TRBJ2-7, with D perhaps matching TRBD2 (6 bases). The CDR3 is made up of 15 amino acids. Deletions cut 0 bases from V and 7 bases from J, with 16 bases between. Germline-derived CDR1 and CDR2 are LNHNV and YYDKDF (reference sequence).

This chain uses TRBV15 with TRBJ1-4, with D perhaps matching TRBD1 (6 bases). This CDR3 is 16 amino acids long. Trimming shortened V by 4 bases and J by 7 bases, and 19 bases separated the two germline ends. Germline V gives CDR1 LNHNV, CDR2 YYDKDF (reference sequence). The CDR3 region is CATSTKTGIGAEKLFF. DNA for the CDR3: TGTGCCACCAGCACCAAGACAGGAATTGGCGCTGAAAAACTGTTTTTT.

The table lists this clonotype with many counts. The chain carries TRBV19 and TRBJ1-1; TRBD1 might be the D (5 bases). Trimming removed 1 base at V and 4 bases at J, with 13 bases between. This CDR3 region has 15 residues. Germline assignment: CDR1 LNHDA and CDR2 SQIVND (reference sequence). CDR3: CASSIGGGGITEAFF. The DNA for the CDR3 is TGTGCCAGTAGTATAGGCGGGGGAGGTATCACTGAAGCTTTCTTT.

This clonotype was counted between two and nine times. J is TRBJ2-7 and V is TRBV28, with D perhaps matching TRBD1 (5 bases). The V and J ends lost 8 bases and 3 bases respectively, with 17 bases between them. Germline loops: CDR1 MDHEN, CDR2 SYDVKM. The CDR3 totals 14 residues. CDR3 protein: CASLPTVMNYEQYF. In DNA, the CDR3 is TGTGCCAGCCTACCGACAGTTATGAACTACGAGCAGTACTTC.

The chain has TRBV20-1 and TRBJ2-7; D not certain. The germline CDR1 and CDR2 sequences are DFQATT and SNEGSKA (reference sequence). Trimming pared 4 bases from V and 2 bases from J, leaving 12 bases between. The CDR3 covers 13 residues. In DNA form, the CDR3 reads TGCAGTGCTAAAGGTAGTAGGACCTACGAGCAGTACTTC. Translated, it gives CSAKGSRTYEQYF.

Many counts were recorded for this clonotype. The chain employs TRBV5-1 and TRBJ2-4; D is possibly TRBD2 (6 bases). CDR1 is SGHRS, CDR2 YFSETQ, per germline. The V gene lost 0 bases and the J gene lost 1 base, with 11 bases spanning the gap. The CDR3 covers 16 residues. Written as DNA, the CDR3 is TGCGCCAGCAGCTTGGACGCGGGGCTGGCCAAAAACATTCAGTACTTC. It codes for CASSLDAGLAKNIQYF.

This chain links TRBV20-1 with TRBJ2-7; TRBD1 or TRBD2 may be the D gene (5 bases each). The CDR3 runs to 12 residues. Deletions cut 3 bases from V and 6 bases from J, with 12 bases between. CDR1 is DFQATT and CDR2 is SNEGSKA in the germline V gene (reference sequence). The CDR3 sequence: CSASGAPSEQYF. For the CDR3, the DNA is TGCAGTGCTAGCGGGGCCCCTAGCGAGCAGTACTTC.

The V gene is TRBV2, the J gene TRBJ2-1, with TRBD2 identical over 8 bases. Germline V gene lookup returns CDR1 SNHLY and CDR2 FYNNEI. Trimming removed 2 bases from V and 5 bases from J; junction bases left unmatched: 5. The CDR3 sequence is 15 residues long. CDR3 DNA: TGTGCCAGCAGTGAACAGGGACTAGAAAACAATGAGCAGTTCTTC. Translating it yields CASSEQGLENNEQFF.

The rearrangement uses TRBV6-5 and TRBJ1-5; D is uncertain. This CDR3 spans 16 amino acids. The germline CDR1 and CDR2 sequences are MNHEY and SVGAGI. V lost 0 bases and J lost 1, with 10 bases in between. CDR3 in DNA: TGTGCCAGCAGTTACTCGACCGGGGAGAGCAATCAGCCCCAGCATTTT. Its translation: CASSYSTGESNQPQHF.

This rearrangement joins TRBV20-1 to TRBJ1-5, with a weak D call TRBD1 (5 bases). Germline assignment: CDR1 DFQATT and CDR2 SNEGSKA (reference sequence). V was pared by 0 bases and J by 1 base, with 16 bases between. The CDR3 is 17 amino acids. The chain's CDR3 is CSARESMRAGSNQPQHF. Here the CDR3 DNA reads TGCAGTGCTAGAGAGAGTATGCGGGCAGGGAGCAATCAGCCCCAGCATTTT.

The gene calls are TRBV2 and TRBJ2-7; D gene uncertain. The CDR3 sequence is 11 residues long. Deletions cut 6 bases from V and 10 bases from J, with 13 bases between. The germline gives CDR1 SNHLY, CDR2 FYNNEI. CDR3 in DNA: TGTGCCAGCAGGTCAGCCAGACCCCAGTACTTC. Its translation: CASRSARPQYF.

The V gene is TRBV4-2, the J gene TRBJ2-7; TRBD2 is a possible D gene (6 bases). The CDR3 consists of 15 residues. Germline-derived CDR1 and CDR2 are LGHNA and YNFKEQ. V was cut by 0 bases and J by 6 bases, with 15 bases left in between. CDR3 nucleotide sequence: TGTGCCAGCAGCCAAGAGGGAGGCGGCTTGGCCGAGCAGTACTTC. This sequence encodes CASSQEGGGLAEQYF.

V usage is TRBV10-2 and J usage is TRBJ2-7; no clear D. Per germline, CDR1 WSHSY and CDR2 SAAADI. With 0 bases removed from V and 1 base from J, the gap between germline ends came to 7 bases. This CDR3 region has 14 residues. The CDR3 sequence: CASSESHGSYEQYF. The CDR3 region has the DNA TGCGCCAGCAGTGAGTCGCACGGTTCCTACGAGCAGTACTTC.

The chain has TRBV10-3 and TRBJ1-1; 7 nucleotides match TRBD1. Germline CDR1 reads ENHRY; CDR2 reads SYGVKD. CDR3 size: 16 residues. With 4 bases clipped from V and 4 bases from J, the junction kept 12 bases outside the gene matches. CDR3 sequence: CAISGDPKTGTTEAFF. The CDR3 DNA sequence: TGTGCCATCAGTGGAGACCCAAAGACAGGGACCACTGAAGCTTTCTTT.

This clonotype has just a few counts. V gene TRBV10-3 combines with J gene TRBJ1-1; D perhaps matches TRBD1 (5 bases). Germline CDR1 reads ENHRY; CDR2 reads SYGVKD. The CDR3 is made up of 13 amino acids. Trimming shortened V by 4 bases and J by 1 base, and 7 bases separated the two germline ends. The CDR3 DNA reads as TGTGCCATCAGTGTGGGGGGGAACACTGAAGCTTTCTTT. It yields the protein CAISVGGNTEAFF.

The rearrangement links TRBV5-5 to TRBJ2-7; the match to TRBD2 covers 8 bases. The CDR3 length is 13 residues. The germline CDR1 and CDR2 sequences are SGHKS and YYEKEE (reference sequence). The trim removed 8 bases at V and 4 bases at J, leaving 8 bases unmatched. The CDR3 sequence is CASTFGGGYEQYF. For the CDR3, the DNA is TGTGCCAGTACTTTTGGCGGGGGGTACGAGCAGTACTTC.

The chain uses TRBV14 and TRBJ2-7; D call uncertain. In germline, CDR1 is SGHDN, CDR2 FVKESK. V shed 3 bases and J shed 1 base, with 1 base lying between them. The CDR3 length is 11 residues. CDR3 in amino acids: CASSHSYEQYF. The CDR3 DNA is TGTGCCAGCAGCCATTCCTACGAGCAGTACTTC.

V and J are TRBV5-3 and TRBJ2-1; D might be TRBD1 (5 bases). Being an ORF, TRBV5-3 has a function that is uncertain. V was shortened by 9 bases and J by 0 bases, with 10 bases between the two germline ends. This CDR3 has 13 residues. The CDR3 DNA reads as TGTGCCACGCAGGGAAGCTCCTACAATGAGCAGTTCTTC. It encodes CATQGSSYNEQFF.

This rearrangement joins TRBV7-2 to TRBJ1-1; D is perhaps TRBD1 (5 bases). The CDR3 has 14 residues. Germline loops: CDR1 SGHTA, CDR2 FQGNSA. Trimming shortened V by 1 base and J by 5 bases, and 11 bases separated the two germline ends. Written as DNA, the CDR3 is TGTGCCAGCAGCTTAGATACAGGCGGGACTGAAGCTTTCTTT. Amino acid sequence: CASSLDTGGTEAFF.